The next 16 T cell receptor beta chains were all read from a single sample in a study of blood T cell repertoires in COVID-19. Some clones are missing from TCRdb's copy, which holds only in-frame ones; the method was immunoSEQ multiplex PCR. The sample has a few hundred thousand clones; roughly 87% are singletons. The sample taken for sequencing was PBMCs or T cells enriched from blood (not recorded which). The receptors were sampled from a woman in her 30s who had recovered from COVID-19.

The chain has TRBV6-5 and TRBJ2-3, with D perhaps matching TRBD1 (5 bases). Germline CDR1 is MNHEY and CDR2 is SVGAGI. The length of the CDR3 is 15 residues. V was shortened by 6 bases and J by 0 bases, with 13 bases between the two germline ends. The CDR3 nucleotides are TGTGCCAGCAGCCAATTTGGGGCTAGCACAGATACGCAGTATTTT. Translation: CASSQFGASTDTQYF.

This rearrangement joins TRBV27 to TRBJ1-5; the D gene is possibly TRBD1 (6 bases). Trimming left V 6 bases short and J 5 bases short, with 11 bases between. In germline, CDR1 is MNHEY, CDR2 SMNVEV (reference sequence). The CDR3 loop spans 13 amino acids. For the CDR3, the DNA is TGTGCCAGCAGGGACAGTCGTTATCAGCCCCAGCATTTT. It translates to CASRDSRYQPQHF.

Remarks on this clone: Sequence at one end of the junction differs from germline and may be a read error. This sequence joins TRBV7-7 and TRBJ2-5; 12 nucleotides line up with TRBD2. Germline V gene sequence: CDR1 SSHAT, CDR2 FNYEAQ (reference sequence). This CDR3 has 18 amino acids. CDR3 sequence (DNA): TGTGCTAGCAGCTTAGGGTCTAGCGGGGGGGCAGTACGGGAGACCCAGTACTTC. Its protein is CASSLGSSGGAVRETQYF.

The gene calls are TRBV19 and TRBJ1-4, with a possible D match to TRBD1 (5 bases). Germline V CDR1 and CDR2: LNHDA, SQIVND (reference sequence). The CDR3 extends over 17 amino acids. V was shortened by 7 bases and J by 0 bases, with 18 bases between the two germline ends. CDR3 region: CASTRVGFGATNEKLFF. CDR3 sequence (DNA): TGTGCCAGTACCAGGGTGGGGTTCGGAGCAACTAATGAAAAACTGTTTTTT.

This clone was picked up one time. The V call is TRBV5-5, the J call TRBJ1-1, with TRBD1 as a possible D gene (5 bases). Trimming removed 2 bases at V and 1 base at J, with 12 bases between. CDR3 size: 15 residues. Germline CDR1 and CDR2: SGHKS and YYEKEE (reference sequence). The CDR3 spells CASSFATRGNTEAFF. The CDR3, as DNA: TGTGCCAGCAGCTTCGCCACAAGGGGGAACACTGAAGCTTTCTTT. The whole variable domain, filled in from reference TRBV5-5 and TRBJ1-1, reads DAGVTQSPTHLIKTRGQQVTLRCSPISGHKSVSWYQQVLGQGPQFIFQYYEKEERGRGNFPDRFSARQFPNYSSELNVNALLLGDSALYLCASSFATRGNTEAFFGQGTRLTVV.

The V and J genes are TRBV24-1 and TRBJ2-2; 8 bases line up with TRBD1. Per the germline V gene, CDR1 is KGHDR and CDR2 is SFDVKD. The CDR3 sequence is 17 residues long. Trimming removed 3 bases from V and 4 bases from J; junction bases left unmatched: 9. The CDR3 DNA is TGTGCCACCAGTGATCCCCGGACAGGGATGCGCACCGGGGAGCTGTTTTTT. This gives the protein CATSDPRTGMRTGELFF.

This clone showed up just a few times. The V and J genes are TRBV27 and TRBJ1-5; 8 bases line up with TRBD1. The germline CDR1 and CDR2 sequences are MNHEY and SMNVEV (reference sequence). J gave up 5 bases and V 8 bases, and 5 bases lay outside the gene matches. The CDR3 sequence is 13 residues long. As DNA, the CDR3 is TGTGCCAGCGGCAGGGGGCGGCATCAGCCCCAGCATTTT. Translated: CASGRGRHQPQHF.

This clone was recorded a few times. CDR3 bases: TGTGCCAGCAGCTTTAGGAGCGGGAGAATGAATGAGCAGTTCTTC. It codes for CASSFRSGRMNEQFF. The rearrangement uses TRBV5-4 and TRBJ2-1; 8 bases agree with TRBD2. The CDR3 covers 15 residues. Germline V gives CDR1 SGHNT, CDR2 YYREEE (reference sequence). Trimming at V came to 2 bases and at J to 7 bases, leaving 8 bases not matched to a gene.

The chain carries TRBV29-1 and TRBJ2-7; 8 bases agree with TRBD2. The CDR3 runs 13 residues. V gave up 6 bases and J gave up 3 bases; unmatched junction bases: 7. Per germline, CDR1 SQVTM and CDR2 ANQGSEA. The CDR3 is CSVHQGLGYEQYF. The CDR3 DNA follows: TGCAGCGTCCACCAGGGACTAGGCTACGAGCAGTACTTC.

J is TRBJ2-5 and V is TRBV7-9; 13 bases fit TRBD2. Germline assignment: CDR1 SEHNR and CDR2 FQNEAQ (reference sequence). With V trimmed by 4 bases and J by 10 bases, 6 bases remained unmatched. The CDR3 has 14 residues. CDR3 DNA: TGTGCCAGCAGCTGGACTAGCGGGGGCCCCGACCAGTACTTC. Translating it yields CASSWTSGGPDQYF.

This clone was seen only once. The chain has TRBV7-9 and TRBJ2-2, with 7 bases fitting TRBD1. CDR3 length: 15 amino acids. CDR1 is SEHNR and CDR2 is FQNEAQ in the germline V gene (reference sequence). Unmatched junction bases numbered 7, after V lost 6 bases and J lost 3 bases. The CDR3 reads CASRHRQGYTGELFF. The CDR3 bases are TGTGCCAGCAGACATAGACAGGGCTACACCGGGGAGCTGTTTTTT.

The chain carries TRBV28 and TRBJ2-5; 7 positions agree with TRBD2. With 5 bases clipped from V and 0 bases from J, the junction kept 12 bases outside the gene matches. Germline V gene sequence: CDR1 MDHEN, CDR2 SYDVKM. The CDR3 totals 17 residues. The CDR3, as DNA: TGTGCCAGCAGTCGCCAAGGGACTATCTTGTACCAAGAGACCCAGTACTTC. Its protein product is CASSRQGTILYQETQYF. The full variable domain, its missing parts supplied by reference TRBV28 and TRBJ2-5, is DVKVTQSSRYLVKRTGEKVFLECVQDMDHENMFWYRQDPGLGLRLIYFSYDVKMKEKGDIPEGYSVSREKKERFSLILESASTNQTSMYLCASSRQGTILYQETQYFGPGTRLLVL.

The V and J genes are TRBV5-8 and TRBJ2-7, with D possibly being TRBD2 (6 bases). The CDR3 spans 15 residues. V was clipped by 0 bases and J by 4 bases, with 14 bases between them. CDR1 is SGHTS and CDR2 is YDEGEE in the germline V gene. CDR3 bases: TGTGCCAGCAGCTTGGAAACCGGGACTGTGTACGAGCAGTACTTC. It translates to CASSLETGTVYEQYF.

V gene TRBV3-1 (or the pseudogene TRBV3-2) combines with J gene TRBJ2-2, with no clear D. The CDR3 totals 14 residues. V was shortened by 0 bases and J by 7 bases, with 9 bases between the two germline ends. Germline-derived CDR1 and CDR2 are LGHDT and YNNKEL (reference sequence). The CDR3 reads CASSQDQLIGELFF. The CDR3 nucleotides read TGTGCCAGCAGCCAAGATCAACTAATCGGGGAGCTGTTTTTT.

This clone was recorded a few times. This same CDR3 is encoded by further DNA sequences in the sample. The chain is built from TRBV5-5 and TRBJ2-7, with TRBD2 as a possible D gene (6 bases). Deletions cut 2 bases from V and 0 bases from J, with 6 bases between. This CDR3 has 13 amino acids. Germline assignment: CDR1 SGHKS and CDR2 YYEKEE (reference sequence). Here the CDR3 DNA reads TGTGCCAGCAGCTTCGGGGGCTCCTACGAGCAGTACTTC. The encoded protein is CASSFGGSYEQYF.

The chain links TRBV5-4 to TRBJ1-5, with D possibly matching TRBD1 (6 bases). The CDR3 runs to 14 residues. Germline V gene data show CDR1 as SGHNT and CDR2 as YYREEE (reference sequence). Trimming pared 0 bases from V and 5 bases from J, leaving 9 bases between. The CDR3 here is CASSLGGGDQPQHF. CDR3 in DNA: TGTGCCAGCAGCTTGGGAGGGGGGGATCAGCCCCAGCATTTT.